The T cell receptor beta chain described here comes from a study of blood T cell repertoires in COVID-19. The authors' processing: It was from reference gene primer amplification that nucleated cell counts were estimated. TCRdb's table, derived via immunoSEQ multiplex PCR, lists solely in-frame clones and lacks some. V and J calls and clone size follow that table, whereas D and trimming were derived from the DNA. The sample includes about 100,000 clones, approximately 85% of them seen just once. Trimming left V 6 bases short and J 9 bases short, with 21 bases between. Germline loops: CDR1 MDHEN, CDR2 SYDVKM. The CDR3 runs to 15 residues. This clone was observed once.

The rearrangement uses TRBV28 and TRBJ2-4, with D hard to call. Sequenced material: peripheral blood. This clonotype was sampled from a woman aged 55-69 years with acute or convalescent COVID-19. This chain's CDR3 is CASSPPRPSRGIQYF. DNA of the CDR3: TGTGCCAGCAGCCCTCCTAGACCCTCCCGAGGCATTCAGTACTTC.